The 21 T cell receptor beta chains listed next were all sequenced from one sample in a study of cytomegalovirus exposure and HLA in healthy donors. In the PCR, 60 Vbeta and 13 Jbeta primers were used. The protocol was immunoSEQ multiplex PCR, while the TCRdb copy is restricted to in-frame clones and leaves out a portion. The table records under 130,000 clones, approximately 82% of them present only once. Sequencing input: PBMCs. The origin of the receptors is a man in his forties in good health and CMV-seropositive.

This clone was seen only a few times. The V and J genes are TRBV5-1 and TRBJ2-7, with 8 bases aligning to TRBD1. Germline V gene lookup returns CDR1 SGHRS and CDR2 YFSETQ. The CDR3 covers 13 residues. J gave up 1 base and V 8 bases, and 5 bases lay outside the gene matches. CDR3 region: CARIRTGSYEQYF. For the CDR3, the DNA is TGCGCCAGGATACGGACAGGGTCCTACGAGCAGTACTTC.

The V call is TRBV6-5, the J call TRBJ2-5, with 7 bases fitting TRBD2. CDR1 and CDR2 from the germline V gene are MNHEY and SVGAGI. The length of the CDR3 is 15 residues. The J segment lost 3 bases and the V segment lost 0 bases, leaving 4 bases of the junction unmatched. CDR3 nucleotides: TGTGCCAGCAGTTACTCTTCGAGCGGGAAAGAGACCCAGTACTTC. Residues: CASSYSSSGKETQYF.

The V gene is TRBV4-1, the J gene TRBJ2-7, with D possibly TRBD2 on 5 matching bases. The length of the CDR3 is 12 residues. Per the germline V gene, CDR1 is MGHRA and CDR2 is YSYEKL. Trimming left V 1 base short and J 4 bases short, with 5 bases between. As DNA, the CDR3 is TGCGCCAGCAGCCAAGGCGGGTACGAGCAGTACTTC. Translated, it gives CASSQGGYEQYF.

V is TRBV4-2 and J is TRBJ1-5, with 12 bases fitting TRBD1. V was clipped by 3 bases and J by 7 bases; unmatched bases: 4. CDR1 LGHNA and CDR2 YNFKEQ come from the germline V gene. The CDR3 runs to 15 residues. The CDR3 DNA reads TGTGCCAGCAGCCACGTGGGACAGGGGGCCCAGCCCCAGCATTTT. It translates to CASSHVGQGAQPQHF.

This clone has a handful of counts. The chain recombines TRBV18 with TRBJ1-1, with D possibly TRBD1 on 6 matching bases. The germline CDR1 and CDR2 sequences are KGHSH and LQKENI. The CDR3 sequence is 15 residues long. Between the trimmed V and J ends, which lost 3 bases and 1 base, there was a span of 12 bases. The CDR3 DNA sequence: TGTGCCAGCTCACCTCTGCCGGGACAGAACACTGAAGCTTTCTTT. As protein: CASSPLPGQNTEAFF.

The rearrangement joins TRBV30 to TRBJ1-1; no clear D gene. The CDR3 is 12 residues long. V was clipped by 4 bases and J by 1 base, with 7 bases between them. CDR1 is GTSNPN, CDR2 SVGIG, per germline (reference sequence). The CDR3 here is CAWKRGNTEAFF. CDR3 DNA: TGTGCCTGGAAACGGGGGAACACTGAAGCTTTCTTT.

The chain carries TRBV6-1 and TRBJ1-6, with 7 bases fitting TRBD1. The CDR3 is made up of 14 amino acids. With 6 bases clipped from V and 5 bases from J, the junction kept 4 bases outside the gene matches. Germline CDR1 and CDR2: MNHNS and SASEGT. For the CDR3, the DNA is TGTGCCAGCAGGTTCGGACAGGATAATTCACCCCTCCACTTT. Translating it yields CASRFGQDNSPLHF.

The chain is built from TRBV7-9 and TRBJ2-1, with D tentatively TRBD2 (5 bases). V dropped 6 bases and J dropped 2 bases, with 17 bases sitting between them. The germline CDR1 and CDR2 sequences are SEHNR and FQNEAQ (reference sequence). The CDR3 contains 16 residues. The CDR3 sequence is CASSPSRRVPYNEQFF. CDR3 nucleotide sequence: TGTGCCAGCAGTCCCTCCCGGCGGGTTCCCTACAATGAGCAGTTCTTC. Supplemented by reference TRBV7-9 and TRBJ2-1, the full variable domain reads DTGVSQNPRHKITKRGQNVTFRCDPISEHNRLYWYRQTLGQGPEFLTYFQNEAQLEKSRLLSDRFSAERPKGSFSTLEIQRTEQGDSAMYLCASSPSRRVPYNEQFFGPGTRLTVL.

The chain employs TRBV19 and TRBJ1-2; D ambiguous. Looked up from germline, CDR1 is LNHDA and CDR2 is SQIVND (reference sequence). The CDR3 has 15 amino acids. Between the trimmed V and J ends, which lost 7 bases and 0 bases, there was a span of 15 bases. CDR3 loop: CASTTPVWSNYGYTF. CDR3 DNA: TGTGCCAGTACTACCCCCGTTTGGTCTAACTATGGCTACACCTTC. Drawing the rest from reference TRBV19 and TRBJ1-2, the complete variable domain is DGGITQSPKYLFRKEGQNVTLSCEQNLNHDAMYWYRQDPGQGLRLIYYSQIVNDFQKGDIAEGYSVSREKKESFPLTVTSAQKNPTAFYLCASTTPVWSNYGYTFGSGTRLTVV.

The CDR3: CASSYSGLEGYEQYF. CDR3 nucleotide sequence: TGTGCCAGCAGTTACTCGGGACTCGAAGGCTACGAGCAGTACTTC. J is TRBJ2-7 and V is TRBV6-5; tentatively, D is TRBD2 (6 bases). The CDR3 has 15 amino acids. V was trimmed by 0 bases and J by 3 bases, leaving 12 bases between them. Germline V gene lookup returns CDR1 MNHEY and CDR2 SVGAGI.

The chain employs TRBV30 and TRBJ2-7, with TRBD1 as a possible D gene (6 bases). Trimming took 4 bases from V and 6 from J, leaving 19 bases between them. Per the germline V gene, CDR1 is GTSNPN and CDR2 is SVGIG (reference sequence). The CDR3 consists of 14 residues. CDR3 DNA sequence: TGTGCCTGGACCAAACGGGACACCCGGGGCGAGCAGTACTTC. Translated, it gives CAWTKRDTRGEQYF.

The genes are TRBV7-9 and TRBJ2-5; weak D call: TRBD1 (6 bases). V was pared by 0 bases and J by 2 bases, with 7 bases between. CDR1 and CDR2 (germline): SEHNR, FQNEAQ (reference sequence). The CDR3 extends over 14 amino acids. The CDR3 here is CASSLAGTQETQYF. CDR3 DNA sequence: TGTGCCAGCAGCTTAGCGGGGACACAAGAGACCCAGTACTTC.

This clone appeared a single time. The chain couples TRBV5-4 to TRBJ2-1, with TRBD2 identical over 8 bases. Trimming at V came to 0 bases and at J to 7 bases, leaving 0 bases not matched to a gene. Germline V gene lookup returns CDR1 SGHNT and CDR2 YYREEE (reference sequence). The CDR3 sequence is 13 residues long. The CDR3 DNA is TGTGCCAGCAGCTTGGCGGGGGGGAATGAGCAGTTCTTC. Translated: CASSLAGGNEQFF.

The chain is built from TRBV27 and TRBJ1-2, with a weak D call TRBD1 (5 bases). Germline values: CDR1 MNHEY, CDR2 SMNVEV (reference sequence). Trimming stripped 2 bases from V and 7 bases from J, with 14 bases between. This CDR3 is 14 amino acids long. The CDR3 loop is CASSLVPGLAGYTF. CDR3 sequence (DNA): TGTGCCAGCAGTTTAGTGCCAGGGCTTGCTGGCTACACCTTC.

V usage is TRBV7-9 and J usage is TRBJ1-2, with D hard to call. Between the trimmed V and J ends, which lost 3 bases and 0 bases, there was a span of 8 bases. The CDR3 has 14 amino acids. Germline CDR1 is SEHNR and CDR2 is FQNEAQ (reference sequence). The CDR3 region has the DNA TGTGCCAGCAGCTTCGCCGGAGCTAACTATGGCTACACCTTC. Amino acids: CASSFAGANYGYTF.

This chain links TRBV6-5 with TRBJ1-2, with 7 positions matching TRBD1. Losses at the gene ends were 6 bases for V and 5 bases for J; bases not matched to a gene: 9. Germline values: CDR1 MNHEY, CDR2 SVGAGI. The CDR3 is made up of 14 amino acids. CDR3 coding DNA: TGTGCCAGCAGCCCCGACAGGGTCGGTTATGGCTACACCTTC. Its protein product is CASSPDRVGYGYTF.

V usage is TRBV6-6 and J usage is TRBJ1-2; 7 nucleotides align to TRBD1. From germline, CDR1 is MNHNY and CDR2 SVGAGI (reference sequence). V lost 5 bases and J lost 0; bases outside the gene matches: 6. This CDR3 is 15 amino acids long. The CDR3 loop is CASSHRGSSNYGYTF. The CDR3 DNA reads as TGTGCCAGCAGTCACAGGGGCAGTTCTAACTATGGCTACACCTTC.

On this clone: The junction differs from germline at one of its ends, possibly a read error. The chain employs TRBV7-8 and TRBJ2-6; D may be TRBD1 (6 bases). The CDR3 covers 19 residues. CDR1 SGHVS and CDR2 FQNEAQ come from the germline V gene. CDR3 sequence reads: CASSLIRDKGNSGANGLTF. CDR3 nucleotides: TGTGCCAGCAGCTTAATCCGGGACAAAGGGAACTCTGGGGCCAACGGCCTGACTTTC.

The rearrangement uses TRBV5-6 and TRBJ1-1, with D perhaps matching TRBD1 (6 bases). Germline CDR1 reads SGHDT; CDR2 reads YYEEEE. V lost 0 bases, J lost 4 bases, and 13 bases lay in between. The CDR3 has 15 amino acids. The CDR3 protein is CASSLELGGVTEAFF. The CDR3, as DNA: TGTGCCAGCAGCTTGGAACTTGGGGGCGTCACTGAAGCTTTCTTT.

This clone was detected only once. CDR3 sequence (DNA): TGTGCCAGCAGCTTCGGTTTTCTCTCTAAACTAGAGCAGTACTTC. It encodes CASSFGFLSKLEQYF. The V gene is TRBV7-2, the J gene TRBJ2-7; D is unclear. Trimming cost V 3 bases and J 7 bases, with 19 bases left between them. The CDR3 is 15 amino acids. Germline CDR1 and CDR2: SGHTA and FQGNSA.

The chain is built from TRBV9 and TRBJ1-3, with TRBD1 as a possible D gene (5 bases). V lost 0 bases, J lost 0 bases, and 13 bases lay in between. Germline V CDR1 and CDR2: SGDLS, YYNGEE. CDR3 length: 17 residues. CDR3 amino acids: CASSVATTRASGNTIYF. The CDR3 region has the DNA TGTGCCAGCAGCGTAGCTACTACCAGGGCCTCTGGAAACACCATATATTTT.